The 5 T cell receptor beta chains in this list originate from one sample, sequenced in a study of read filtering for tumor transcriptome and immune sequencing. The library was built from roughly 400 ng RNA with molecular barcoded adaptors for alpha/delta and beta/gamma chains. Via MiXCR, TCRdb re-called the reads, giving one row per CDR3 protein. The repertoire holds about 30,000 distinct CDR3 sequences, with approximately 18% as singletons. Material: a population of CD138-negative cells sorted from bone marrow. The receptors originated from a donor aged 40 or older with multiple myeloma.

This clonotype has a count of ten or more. CDR3 coding DNA: TGCAGCGTTGTCAGTCCCGGGACTAACTACAATGAGCAGTTCTTC. Encoded protein: CSVVSPGTNYNEQFF. J is TRBJ2-1 and V is TRBV29-1; 7 positions agree with TRBD2. V gave up 4 bases and J gave up 3 bases; unmatched junction bases: 9. The CDR3 is 15 amino acids. Looked up from germline, CDR1 is SQVTM and CDR2 is ANQGSEA.

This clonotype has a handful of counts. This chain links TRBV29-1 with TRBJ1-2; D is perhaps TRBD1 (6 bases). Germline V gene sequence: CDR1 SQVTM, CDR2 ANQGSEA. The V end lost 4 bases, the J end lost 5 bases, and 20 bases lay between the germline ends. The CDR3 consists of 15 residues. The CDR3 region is CSVVTGAGDRYGYTF. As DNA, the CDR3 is TGCAGCGTTGTCACTGGTGCAGGGGATAGGTATGGCTACACCTTC. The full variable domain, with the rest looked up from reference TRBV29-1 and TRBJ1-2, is SAVISQKPSRDICQRGTSLTIQCQVDSQVTMMFWYRQQPGQSLTLIATANQGSEATYESGFVIDKFPISRPNLTFSTLTVSNMSPEDSSIYLCSVVTGAGDRYGYTFGSGTRLTVV.

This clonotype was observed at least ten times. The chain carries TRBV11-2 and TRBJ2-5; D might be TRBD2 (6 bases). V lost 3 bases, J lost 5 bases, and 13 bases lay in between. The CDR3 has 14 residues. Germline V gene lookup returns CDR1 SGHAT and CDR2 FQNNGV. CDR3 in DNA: TGTGCCAGCAGCTTCGGGGGAAGTCATGAGACCCAGTACTTC. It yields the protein CASSFGGSHETQYF.

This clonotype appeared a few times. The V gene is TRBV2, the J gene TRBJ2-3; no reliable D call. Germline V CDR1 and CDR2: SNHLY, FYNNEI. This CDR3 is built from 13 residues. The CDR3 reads CATTDASTDTQYF. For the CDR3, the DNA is TGTGCTACGACTGATGCTAGCACAGATACGCAGTATTTT.

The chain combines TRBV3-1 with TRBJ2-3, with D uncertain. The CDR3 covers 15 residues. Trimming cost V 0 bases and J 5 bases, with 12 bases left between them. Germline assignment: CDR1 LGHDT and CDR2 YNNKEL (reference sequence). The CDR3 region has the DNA TGTGCCAGCAGCCAAGAAACGCAGTGGGGAGATACGCAGTATTTT. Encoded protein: CASSQETQWGDTQYF.